This TCR beta chain was retrieved from a study of human T cells and chemical hapten exposure. Study-level points and caveats: Patch test score showed a positive correlation with PT1 expanded TCR counts. Sensitization with DPC brought no change to TCRs above 1 in 1000 in frequency.

As for time point: patch test 1, 2 weeks after DPC sensitization. Noted treatment: therapeutic diphenylcyclopropenone sensitization with weekly scalp DPC. Germline CDR1 SGHRS, CDR2 YFSETQ. The CDR3 consists of 15 residues. The junction had 3 bases not matched to a gene; V was cut back by 2 bases and J by 1 base. Many counts were recorded for this clonotype. What it recognizes is unknown. TCRdb re-derived calls from the RACE reads in MiXCR, one entry per CDR3 protein. The sample records around 77,000 distinct CDR3 sequences, roughly 9.8% being singletons. This TCR came from a woman aged 40 to 55 with alopecia areata. Some clones in this sample may be carry-over from other donors' samples. Sample: whole blood, taken in connection with sensitization to the hapten diphenylcyclopropenone (DPC). J is TRBJ2-1 and V is TRBV5-1; 7 bases agree with TRBD2. The CDR3 DNA is TGCGCCAGCAGCTTTCTAGCGGAGTCCTACAATGAGCAGTTCTTC. Its protein product is CASSFLAESYNEQFF.